This is a list of T cell receptor beta chains from one sample in a study of shared clonotypes between healthy human individuals. Libraries were prepared by immunoSEQ multiplex PCR; TCRdb keeps only in-frame clonotypes and omits some of them. The sample has around 2,000,000 clones, 90% to 95% seen once. Sequencing used naive CD4+ T cells sorted from blood. The receptor set was obtained from a man in his late teens or twenties in good health. The CDR3 runs from the conserved cysteine through the conserved F or W. Fields, in order: CDR3 DNA, CDR3 protein, D gene, V gene, clone size, J gene. The D gene is left open where the match is weak. The size field is filled for only some rows; it gives once, few, many or a size class.

DNA: TGTGCCAGCAGCTTAGCTGGACTAGCGGGACTCAATGAGCAGTTCTTC
CDR3: CASSLAGLAGLNEQFF
D: TRBD2
V: TRBV7-2
size: .
J: TRBJ2-1

DNA: TGTGCCAGTCGGTGGCAGGGGAACACTGAAGCTTTCTTT
CDR3: CASRWQGNTEAFF
D: .
V: TRBV25-1
size: .
J: TRBJ1-1

DNA: TGCGCCAGCAGCCAAGGGGGACCCCTTTCCACAGATACGCAGTATTTT
CDR3: CASSQGGPLSTDTQYF
D: .
V: TRBV4-1
size: .
J: TRBJ2-3

DNA: TGTGCCAGCAGCTTAGCCGACAGGGGAGCCGGCGAGCAGTACTTC
CDR3: CASSLADRGAGEQYF
D: TRBD1
V: TRBV7-2
size: .
J: TRBJ2-7

DNA: TGTGCCAGCAGCTTGGCCCGCACAGATACGCAGTATTTT
CDR3: CASSLARTDTQYF
D: .
V: TRBV5-4
size: .
J: TRBJ2-3

DNA: TGTGCCAGCAGCCGAACAGGGGGTGAAAAACTGTTTTTT
CDR3: CASSRTGGEKLFF
D: TRBD1
V: TRBV7-2
size: .
J: TRBJ1-4

DNA: TGCGCCAGCAGTCGGCGGACCGGGGAGCTGTTTTTT
CDR3: CASSRRTGELFF
D: .
V: TRBV10-2
size: .
J: TRBJ2-2

DNA: TGTGCCAGCACCGGGGGACAAAAGAAGGAGACCCAGTACTTC
CDR3: CASTGGQKKETQYF
D: .
V: TRBV6-5
size: .
J: TRBJ2-5

DNA: TGTGCCAGCTCCTCAGCGGGACGTCGGATGACAGCTGGAAACACCATATATTTT
CDR3: CASSSAGRRMTAGNTIYF
D: .
V: TRBV18
size: .
J: TRBJ1-3

DNA: TGTGCCAGCAGTGTTCGACGTAACAATCAGCCCCAGCATTTT
CDR3: CASSVRRNNQPQHF
D: .
V: TRBV2
size: .
J: TRBJ1-5

DNA: TGTGCCAGCAGCATACACCCAGGACTCGGGACAGACACCGGGGAGCTGTTTTTT
CDR3: CASSIHPGLGTDTGELFF
D: TRBD1
V: TRBV9
size: once
J: TRBJ2-2

DNA: TGCGCCAGCAGCTTGGCACAGGGTGGCACCGGGGAGCTGTTTTTT
CDR3: CASSLAQGGTGELFF
D: .
V: TRBV5-1
size: .
J: TRBJ2-2

DNA: TGTGCCAGCAGCTTAGTGCTCGGGACAGGGAGTACAGATACGCAGTATTTT
CDR3: CASSLVLGTGSTDTQYF
D: TRBD1
V: TRBV7-9
size: .
J: TRBJ2-3

DNA: TGTGCCAGCAGGCTGGCTGGGGCCAACGTCCTGACTTTC
CDR3: CASRLAGANVLTF
D: .
V: TRBV2
size: .
J: TRBJ2-6

DNA: TGTGCCAGTCGACTGTCTCGACTAGATGTCCTGACTTTC
CDR3: CASRLSRLDVLTF
D: .
V: TRBV27
size: .
J: TRBJ2-6

DNA: TGTGCCTGGAGTGACCCCAACAGAATCTCTAGCGGTCCTCGGGACATTCAGTACTTC
CDR3: CAWSDPNRISSGPRDIQYF
D: TRBD2
V: TRBV30
size: .
J: TRBJ2-4

DNA: TGTGCCAGCAGTGAAGTCCGCTACGAGCAGTACTTC
CDR3: CASSEVRYEQYF
D: .
V: TRBV6-1
size: .
J: TRBJ2-7